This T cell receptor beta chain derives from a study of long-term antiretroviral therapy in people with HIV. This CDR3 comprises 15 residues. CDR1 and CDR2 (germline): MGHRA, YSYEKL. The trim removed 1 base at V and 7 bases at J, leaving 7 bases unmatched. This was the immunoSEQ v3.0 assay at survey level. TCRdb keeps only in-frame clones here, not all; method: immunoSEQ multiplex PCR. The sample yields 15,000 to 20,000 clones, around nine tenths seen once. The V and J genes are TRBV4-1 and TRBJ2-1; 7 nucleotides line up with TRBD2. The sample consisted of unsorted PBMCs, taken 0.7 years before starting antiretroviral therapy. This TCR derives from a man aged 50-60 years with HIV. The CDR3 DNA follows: TGCGCCAGCAGCCAAGGCCTAGCGGAATTTAATGAGCAGTTCTTC. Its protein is CASSQGLAEFNEQFF.